Each of the 5 T cell receptor beta chains below was sequenced from the same sample in a study of human thymus T cells. The assay was immunoSEQ multiplex PCR, and TCRdb's table has in-frame clones only and misses some. This table holds 40,000 to 55,000 clones, over 85% found once. The source material was blood. These receptors were taken from a boy under two years old with a congenital heart defect but otherwise immunologically healthy.

The chain recombines TRBV7-6 with TRBJ2-3, with TRBD1 matching 10 bases. Germline CDR1 reads SGHVS; CDR2 reads FNYEAQ. CDR3 length: 15 amino acids. Trimming removed 5 bases from V and 7 bases from J; junction bases left unmatched: 9. The CDR3 loop reads CASSPDRGRSYTQYF. CDR3 DNA: TGTGCCAGCAGCCCTGACAGGGGGCGCTCATATACGCAGTATTTT.

The gene calls are TRBV18 and TRBJ1-5; D remains ambiguous. Germline-derived CDR1 and CDR2 are KGHSH and LQKENI. V dropped 1 base and J dropped 6 bases, with 13 bases sitting between them. The length of the CDR3 is 15 residues. The CDR3, as DNA: TGTGCCAGCTCACCACGGGCAGCCGAGGGTCAGCCCCAGCATTTT. It translates to CASSPRAAEGQPQHF.

This rearrangement joins TRBV7-9 to TRBJ1-2, with 9 bases that match TRBD1. J lost 4 bases, V lost 1 base, and 4 bases had no gene match. Germline assignment: CDR1 SEHNR and CDR2 FQNEAQ (reference sequence). The CDR3 is made up of 15 amino acids. The CDR3: CASSLGTGVPYGYTF. Written as DNA, the CDR3 is TGTGCCAGCAGCTTAGGGACAGGGGTACCCTATGGCTACACCTTC.

This chain joins TRBV19 and TRBJ2-7, with 12 bases that match TRBD1. The ends lost 4 bases at V and 2 bases at J; junction bases unmatched: 3. CDR1 LNHDA and CDR2 SQIVND come from the germline V gene (reference sequence). This CDR3 contains 15 residues. The CDR3 sequence: CASSTRDRGPYEQYF. CDR3 in DNA: TGTGCCAGTAGTACAAGGGACAGGGGGCCCTACGAGCAGTACTTC.

The genes are TRBV27 and TRBJ2-1; TRBD2 agrees at 11 bases. Germline loops: CDR1 MNHEY, CDR2 SMNVEV (reference sequence). The junction had 16 bases not matched to a gene; V was cut back by 4 bases and J by 2 bases. This CDR3 region has 20 residues. CDR3 nucleotide sequence: TGTGCCAGCAGTTCCCGCAAAGGAGTAGCGGGGGGGCGCCCCTACAATGAGCAGTTCTTC. Encoded protein: CASSSRKGVAGGRPYNEQFF.